This TCR beta chain was found in a study of cytomegalovirus exposure and HLA in healthy donors. At the level of the study: A data release that came early held some 84 million unique TCRs from HLA-typed donors. Overall study results and limits: Among TCR beta chains, those listed as cytomegalovirus-associated numbered some 170. Links to common viral pathogens appeared, in a later analysis, for several of the most significant clusters.

A remark on this clone: What it binds is unknown.

The PCR was carried out with 60 Vbeta primers and 13 Jbeta primers. Profiled with immunoSEQ multiplex PCR; TCRdb holds only in-frame clones, not every one. The data hold about 200,000 clones, with 65% to 80% observed a single time. The sequencing sample was made of PBMCs. This TCR derives from a woman aged 25 to 39 in good health and CMV-seropositive.

This CDR3 is CASSSSFPGQVNYEQYF. The CDR3 DNA is TGTGCCAGCAGCTCGAGCTTCCCGGGACAGGTGAACTACGAGCAGTACTTC. V gene TRBV7-8 combines with J gene TRBJ2-7, with 8 bases aligning to TRBD1. Germline CDR1 and CDR2: SGHVS and FQNEAQ. The V segment lost 4 bases and the J segment 3 bases; nucleotides outside the gene matches: 14. CDR3 length: 17 amino acids.